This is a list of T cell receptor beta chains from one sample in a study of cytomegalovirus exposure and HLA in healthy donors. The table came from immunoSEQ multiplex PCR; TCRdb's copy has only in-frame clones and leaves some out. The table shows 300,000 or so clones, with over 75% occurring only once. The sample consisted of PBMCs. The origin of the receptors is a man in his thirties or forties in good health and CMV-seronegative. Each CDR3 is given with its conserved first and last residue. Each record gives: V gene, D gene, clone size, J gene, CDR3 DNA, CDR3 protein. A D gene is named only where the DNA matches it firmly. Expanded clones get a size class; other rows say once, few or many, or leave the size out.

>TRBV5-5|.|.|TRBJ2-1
TGTGCCAGCAGTCCCAGGGACATGTCCTACAATGAGCAGTTCTTC
CASSPRDMSYNEQFF
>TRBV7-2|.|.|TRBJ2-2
TGTGCCAGCAGCTTATCGCGCGGAGGGGAGCTGTTTTTT
CASSLSRGGELFF
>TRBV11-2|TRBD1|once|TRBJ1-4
TGTGCCAGCGGACCGGGACAGCAAAATGAAAAACTGTTTTTT
CASGPGQQNEKLFF
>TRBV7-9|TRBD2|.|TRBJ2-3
TGTGCCAGCAGCTCGGGACTAGCGGGAACAGATACGCAGTATTTT
CASSSGLAGTDTQYF
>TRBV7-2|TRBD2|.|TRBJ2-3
TGTGCCAGCAGCTTCGGGTTTTCTAGCGGGGGCCCCACGGATACGCAGTATTTT
CASSFGFSSGGPTDTQYF
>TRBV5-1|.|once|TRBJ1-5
TGCGCCAGCAGCTTCGAGGGAAGGAGCAATCAGCCCCAGCATTTT
CASSFEGRSNQPQHF
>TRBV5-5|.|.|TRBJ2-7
TGTGCCAGCAGCTTGGGACACGGCTCCTACGAGCAGTACTTC
CASSLGHGSYEQYF
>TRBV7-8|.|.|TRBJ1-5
TGTGCCAGCAGCTTTTCAGGGGTGGGTCAGCCCCAGCATTTT
CASSFSGVGQPQHF
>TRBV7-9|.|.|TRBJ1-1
TGTGCCAGCAGCCCCACCGGACAGCCGAACACTGAAGCTTTCTTT
CASSPTGQPNTEAFF
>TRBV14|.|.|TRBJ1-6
TGTGCCAGCAGCCAATATCGGACAGCAAATTCACCCCTCCACTTT
CASSQYRTANSPLHF
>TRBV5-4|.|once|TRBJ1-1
TGTGCCAGCAGCTTGAGTCCGACAGGGAACACTGAAGCTTTCTTT
CASSLSPTGNTEAFF
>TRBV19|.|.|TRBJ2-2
TGTGCCAGTATGAGTAGGGAGTACACCGGGGAGCTGTTTTTT
CASMSREYTGELFF
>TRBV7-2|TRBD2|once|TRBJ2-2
TGTGCCAGCAGCTTGGGACTAAACACCGGGGAGCTGTTTTTT
CASSLGLNTGELFF
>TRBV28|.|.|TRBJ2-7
TGTGCCAGCAGTTTGGCCCGAGGCGAGCAGTACTTC
CASSLARGEQYF
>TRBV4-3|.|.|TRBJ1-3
TGCGCCAGCCCCCGCGGGGCTGGAAACACCATATATTTT
CASPRGAGNTIYF
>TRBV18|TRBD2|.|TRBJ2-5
TGTGCCAGCTCACCACAGTCGCCAGCGGGGGCGTACCAAGAGACCCAGTACTTC
CASSPQSPAGAYQETQYF
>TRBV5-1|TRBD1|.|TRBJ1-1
TGCGCCAGCAGTTTTGGGACAGGGGAAGGCACTGAAGCTTTCTTT
CASSFGTGEGTEAFF
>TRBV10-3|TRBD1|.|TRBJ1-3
TGTGCCATCAGTACTACAGGGGCTGGAAACACCATATATTTT
CAISTTGAGNTIYF
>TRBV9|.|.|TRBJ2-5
TGTGCCAGCAGCGAGGGGAGGACCACCCGGACAGAGACCCAGTACTTC
CASSEGRTTRTETQYF
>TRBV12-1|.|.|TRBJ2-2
TGTGCCAGCAGCTTTGCCTGGACAGGGGGGTACACCGGGGAGCTGTTTTTT
CASSFAWTGGYTGELFF
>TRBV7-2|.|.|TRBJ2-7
TGTGCCAGCAGCTTTACCGGTTACGAGCAGTACTTC
CASSFTGYEQYF
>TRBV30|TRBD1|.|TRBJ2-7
TGTGCCTGGAAGGTGGGACAGGGTGTCTACGAGCAGTACTTC
CAWKVGQGVYEQYF
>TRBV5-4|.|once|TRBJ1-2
TGTGCCAGCAGCTTGGGGCCGTTGGGACATCCAATCTATGGCTACACCTTC
CASSLGPLGHPIYGYTF
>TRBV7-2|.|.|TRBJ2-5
TGTGCCAGCAGCGCTTCGGGGAAACAAGAGACCCAGTACTTC
CASSASGKQETQYF
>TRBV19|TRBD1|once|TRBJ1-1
TGTGCCAGTAGTATAGATCGACAGGGCCAGGGGGCTTTCTTT
CASSIDRQGQGAFF
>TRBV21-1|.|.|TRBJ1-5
TGTGCCAGCAGCTCGGGAGGTCATAGCAATCAGCCCCAGCATTTT
CASSSGGHSNQPQHF
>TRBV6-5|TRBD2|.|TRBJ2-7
TGTGCCAGCACTCTAAGCGGGAGCTCCTACGAGCAGTACTTC
CASTLSGSSYEQYF
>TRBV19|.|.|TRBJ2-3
TGTGCCAGTAGGGCGGGGCCCCAGGAGTATTTT
CASRAGPQEYF
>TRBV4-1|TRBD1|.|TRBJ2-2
TGCGCCAGCAGCGTCGGGACAGGGGGCTTCTCCGGGGAGCTGTTTTTT
CASSVGTGGFSGELFF
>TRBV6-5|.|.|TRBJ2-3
TGTGCCAGCAGGCGGGCCAGGGGAGCCACAGATACGCAGTATTTT
CASRRARGATDTQYF
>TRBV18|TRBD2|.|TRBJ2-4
TGTGCCAGCTCACCAGGGCTAGCGGGGGGCGAAAACATTCAGTACTTC
CASSPGLAGGENIQYF
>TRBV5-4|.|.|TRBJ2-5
TGTGCCAGCAGACTTGACAACCAAGAGACCCAGTACTTC
CASRLDNQETQYF
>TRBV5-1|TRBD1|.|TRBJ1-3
TGCGCCAGCAGCTTGGAGGGGGCCACCTTCTCTGGAAACACCATATATTTT
CASSLEGATFSGNTIYF
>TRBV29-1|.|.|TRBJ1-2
TGCAGCGTTGGACAGGAATACTATGGCTACACCTTC
CSVGQEYYGYTF
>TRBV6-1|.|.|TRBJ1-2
TGTGTCAGCAGTGAAGCTGGTGGAGTGACAGTAGCTAACTATGGCTACACCTTC
CVSSEAGGVTVANYGYTF
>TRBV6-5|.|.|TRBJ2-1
TGTGCCAGCAGTTACTCGGGGAGCTACAATGAGCAGTTCTTC
CASSYSGSYNEQFF
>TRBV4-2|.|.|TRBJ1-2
TGTGCCAGCAGCCAAGATAGAGCTTATGGCTACACCTTC
CASSQDRAYGYTF
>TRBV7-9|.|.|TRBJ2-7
TGTGCCAGCAGCTTAGGCTCAGGCCGCTCCTACGAGCAGTACTTC
CASSLGSGRSYEQYF
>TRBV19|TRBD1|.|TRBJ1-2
TGTGCCAGTGACTCCGGGACAGGGATTTATGGCTACACCTTC
CASDSGTGIYGYTF
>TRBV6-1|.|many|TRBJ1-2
TGTGCCAGCCGTCGGGCTCGGCAGACAGATGGCTACACCTTC
CASRRARQTDGYTF
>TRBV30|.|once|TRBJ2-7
TGTGCCTGGAGTTCTATCGGCCCCGCGGGGCCGCAGTACTTC
CAWSSIGPAGPQYF
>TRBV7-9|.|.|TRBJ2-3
TGTGCCAGCAGATCGCGGGCGGACGTCACAGATACGCAGTATTTT
CASRSRADVTDTQYF
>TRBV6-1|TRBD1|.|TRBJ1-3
TGTGCCAGCAATGACAGGGGATCTGGAAACACCATATATTTT
CASNDRGSGNTIYF
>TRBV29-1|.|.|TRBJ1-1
TGCAGCGTTGAAGATCTAGGCCGTAGGTTTACTGAAGCTTTCTTT
CSVEDLGRRFTEAFF
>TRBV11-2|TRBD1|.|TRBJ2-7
TGTGCCAGCAGCCGCCGACAGGGCCCCTACGAGCAGTACTTC
CASSRRQGPYEQYF
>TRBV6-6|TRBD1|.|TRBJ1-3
TGTGCCAGCAGTCGACAGGGGGGGCTTCGAAACACCATATATTTT
CASSRQGGLRNTIYF
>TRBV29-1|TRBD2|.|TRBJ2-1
TGCAGCGTCCGGACTAGCGGGGCAACCTACAATGAGCAGTTCTTC
CSVRTSGATYNEQFF
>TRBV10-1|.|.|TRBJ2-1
TGCGCCAGCAGTGAGTCGAAGAGGGCCTCCTACAATGAGCAGTTCTTC
CASSESKRASYNEQFF